The 5 T cell receptor beta chains below were found in one sample sequenced in a study of read filtering for tumor transcriptome and immune sequencing. The library was built from roughly 400 ng RNA with molecular barcoded adaptors for alpha/delta and beta/gamma chains. TCRdb re-called the reads with MiXCR, one entry per CDR3 protein. The data contain around 40,000 distinct CDR3 sequences, about 12% of them singletons. The sample taken for sequencing was a population of CD138-negative cells sorted from bone marrow. The source is a donor at least 40 years old with multiple myeloma.

This clonotype was recorded many times. The chain carries TRBV7-2 and TRBJ2-2, with D uncertain. This CDR3 region has 13 residues. With 1 base removed from V and 7 bases from J, the gap between germline ends came to 7 bases. The V gene's germline CDR1 is SGHTA and CDR2 FQGNSA. The CDR3 loop reads CASSLEVSGELFF. DNA of the CDR3: TGTGCCAGCAGCTTAGAAGTCAGCGGGGAGCTGTTTTTT.

This clonotype was recorded at least ten times. V is TRBV20-1 and J is TRBJ2-3; D unresolved. The V and J ends lost 3 bases and 0 bases respectively, with 7 bases between them. CDR3 length equals 13 residues. Germline loops: CDR1 DFQATT, CDR2 SNEGSKA (reference sequence). The CDR3 loop reads CSASPMSTDTQYF. In DNA, the CDR3 is TGCAGTGCTAGTCCGATGAGCACAGATACGCAGTATTTT.

Ten or more counts support this clonotype. The gene calls are TRBV6-5 and TRBJ2-7, with a weak D call TRBD2 (7 bases). The germline gives CDR1 MNHEY, CDR2 SVGAGI. This CDR3 contains 16 residues. V lost 6 bases to trimming and J lost 6 bases, with 24 bases between them. CDR3 nucleotides: TGTGCCAGCAGACGGAGCGCCGGGACCGGGGGGCTCGAGCAGTACTTC. Its protein is CASRRSAGTGGLEQYF.

This clonotype was seen a handful of times. V usage is TRBV11-2 and J usage is TRBJ2-7, with 8 bases lining up with TRBD2. Germline-derived CDR1 and CDR2 are SGHAT and FQNNGV. The CDR3 contains 14 residues. The J segment lost 5 bases and the V segment lost 5 bases, leaving 8 bases of the junction unmatched. The CDR3 protein is CASSHPGGPDEQYF. CDR3 coding DNA: TGTGCCAGCAGCCATCCGGGGGGGCCTGACGAGCAGTACTTC.

This clonotype was observed many times. This sequence joins TRBV12-3 or TRBV12-4 and TRBJ2-1; 7 bases match TRBD1. CDR3 size: 14 residues. The J segment lost 5 bases and the V segment lost 6 bases, leaving 7 bases of the junction unmatched. The chain's CDR3 is CASRDLTGNNEQFF. The CDR3 coding sequence is TGTGCCAGCAGGGACCTGACAGGGAACAATGAGCAGTTCTTC.